Presented here are 10 T cell receptor beta chains from one specimen sequenced in a study of shared clonotypes between healthy human individuals. Data came from immunoSEQ multiplex PCR; TCRdb stores just in-frame clones and leaves some out. Here the sample spans around 1,100,000 clones, approximately 80% being singletons. Sequencing input: memory CD4+ T cells from PBMCs. Subset meaning: CD45RA-negative fraction. All receptors derive from a man in his late teens or twenties in good health. Some clones in this sample may be carry-over from other donors' samples.

The count of this clone is one. The chain is built from TRBV5-4 and TRBJ2-3, with D unresolved. Germline V gene data show CDR1 as SGHNT and CDR2 as YYREEE (reference sequence). V was pared by 1 base and J by 4 bases, with 13 bases between. This CDR3 has 15 amino acids. The CDR3 loop is CASSLSRTSADTQYF. The DNA of the CDR3 is TGTGCCAGCAGCTTGTCCCGGACCAGCGCAGATACGCAGTATTTT.

The gene calls are TRBV11-2 and TRBJ1-3; no clear D gene. This CDR3 spans 13 amino acids. The V end lost 5 bases, the J end lost 1 base, and 6 bases lay between the germline ends. Per the germline V gene, CDR1 is SGHAT and CDR2 is FQNNGV. CDR3 sequence (DNA): TGTGCCAGCAGCCAAGGGTCTGGAAACACCATATATTTT. The encoded protein is CASSQGSGNTIYF.

As regards this clone: The sample carries other DNA sequences with the same CDR3. The chain is built from TRBV28 and TRBJ2-5, with 7 bases matching TRBD1. Germline-derived CDR1 and CDR2 are MDHEN and SYDVKM. The CDR3 loop spans 13 amino acids. V gave up 6 bases and J gave up 5 bases; unmatched junction bases: 6. In nucleotides, the CDR3 is TGTGCCAGCAGCCGTCAGGGGGTTGAGACCCAGTACTTC. Its protein product is CASSRQGVETQYF.

This chain links TRBV5-6 with TRBJ2-5; 8 bases fit TRBD1. After removal of 4 bases from V and 5 bases from J, the junction contained 10 bases not matched to a gene. The germline V gene encodes CDR1 SGHDT and CDR2 YYEEEE. The CDR3 contains 15 residues. The CDR3 protein is CASSPFGQGGETQYF. In DNA, the CDR3 is TGTGCCAGCAGCCCTTTCGGACAGGGCGGGGAGACCCAGTACTTC.

The chain carries TRBV27 and TRBJ2-1, with TRBD1 matching 12 bases. CDR3 size: 16 residues. The V gene end was trimmed by 3 bases and the J gene end by 9 bases; junction bases not matched to a gene: 9. From germline, CDR1 is MNHEY and CDR2 SMNVEV (reference sequence). CDR3 nucleotides: TGTGCCAGCAGTTTCGCCGGGACAGGGGGCCGGGGTGAGCAGTTCTTC. Its protein product is CASSFAGTGGRGEQFF.

The genes are TRBV5-1 and TRBJ2-2, with 7 bases lining up with TRBD2. This CDR3 region has 16 residues. Trimming removed 1 base from V and 4 bases from J; junction bases left unmatched: 7. Germline lookup yields CDR1 SGHRS and CDR2 YFSETQ. CDR3 in amino acids: CASSLSLAVSTGELFF. Here the CDR3 DNA reads TGCGCCAGCAGCTTGAGTCTAGCGGTCTCCACCGGGGAGCTGTTTTTT.

With regard to this clone: Other DNA sequences in the same sample also yield this CDR3. The rearrangement joins TRBV7-9 to TRBJ2-3, with D unclear. Germline V gene sequence: CDR1 SEHNR, CDR2 FQNEAQ (reference sequence). V lost 1 base and J lost 3, with 5 bases in between. CDR3 length: 13 amino acids. CDR3 protein: CASSLGGTDTQYF. CDR3 DNA: TGTGCCAGCAGCTTAGGGGGTACAGATACGCAGTATTTT.

The rearrangement joins TRBV29-1 to TRBJ1-1; the D is unclear. The CDR3 has 11 residues. Trimming took 7 bases from V and 2 from J, leaving 8 bases between them. Germline CDR1 reads SQVTM; CDR2 reads ANQGSEA. The CDR3 region is CSGWENTEAFF. For the CDR3, the DNA is TGCAGCGGGTGGGAAAACACTGAAGCTTTCTTT.

This clone was detected only a few times. This sample also contains other DNA sequences that code for the same CDR3. V and J are TRBV28 and TRBJ1-3; D unclear. The germline CDR1 and CDR2 sequences are MDHEN and SYDVKM. V was trimmed by 5 bases and J by 2 bases, leaving 7 bases between them. The CDR3 has 13 residues. The DNA for the CDR3 is TGTGCCAGCAGTCTCTATGCTGGAAACACCATATATTTT. Protein: CASSLYAGNTIYF.

This chain links TRBV7-8 with TRBJ2-5; 7 bases map to TRBD1. The trim removed 5 bases at V and 4 bases at J, leaving 10 bases unmatched. Germline loops: CDR1 SGHVS, CDR2 FQNEAQ. This CDR3 has 15 residues. CDR3 residues: CASSDRVGVGETQYF. CDR3 DNA: TGTGCCAGCAGCGACAGGGTTGGAGTGGGAGAGACCCAGTACTTC. Based on the CDR3 plus reference TRBV7-8 and TRBJ2-5, the full variable domain is GAGVSQSPRYKVAKRGQDVALRCDPISGHVSLFWYQQALGQGPEFLTYFQNEAQLDKSGLPSDRFFAERPEGSVSTLKIQRTQQEDSAVYLCASSDRVGVGETQYFGPGTRLLVL.